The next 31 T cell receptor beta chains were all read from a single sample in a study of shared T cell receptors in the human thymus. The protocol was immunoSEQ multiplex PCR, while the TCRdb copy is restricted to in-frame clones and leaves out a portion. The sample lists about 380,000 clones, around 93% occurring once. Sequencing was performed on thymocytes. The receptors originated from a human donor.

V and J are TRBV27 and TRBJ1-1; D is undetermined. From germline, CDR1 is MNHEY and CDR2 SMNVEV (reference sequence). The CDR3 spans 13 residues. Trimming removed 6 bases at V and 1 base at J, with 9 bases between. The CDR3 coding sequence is TGTGCCAGCAGGCTAACGGGGAACACTGAAGCTTTCTTT. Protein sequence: CASRLTGNTEAFF.

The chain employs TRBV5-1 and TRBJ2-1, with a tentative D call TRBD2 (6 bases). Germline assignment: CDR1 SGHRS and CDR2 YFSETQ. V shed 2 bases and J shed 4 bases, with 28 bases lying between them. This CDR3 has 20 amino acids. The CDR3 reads CASSFNLLAGSRPLYNEQFF. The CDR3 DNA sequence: TGCGCCAGCAGCTTCAACCTCTTGGCGGGATCCCGCCCCTTGTACAATGAGCAGTTCTTC.

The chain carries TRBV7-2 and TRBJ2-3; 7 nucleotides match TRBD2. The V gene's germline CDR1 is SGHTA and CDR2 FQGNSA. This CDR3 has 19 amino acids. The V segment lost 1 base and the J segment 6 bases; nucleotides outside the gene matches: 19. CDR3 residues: CASSLVSPMASGRRDTQYF. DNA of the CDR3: TGTGCCAGCAGCTTAGTGAGTCCGATGGCTAGCGGCCGTAGGGATACGCAGTATTTT.

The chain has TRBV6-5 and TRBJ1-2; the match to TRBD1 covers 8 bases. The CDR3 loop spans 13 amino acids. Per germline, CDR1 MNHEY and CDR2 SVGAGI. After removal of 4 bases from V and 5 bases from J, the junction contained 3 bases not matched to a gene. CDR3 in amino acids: CASSFRTGYGYTF. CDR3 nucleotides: TGTGCCAGCAGTTTCCGGACAGGGTATGGCTACACCTTC.

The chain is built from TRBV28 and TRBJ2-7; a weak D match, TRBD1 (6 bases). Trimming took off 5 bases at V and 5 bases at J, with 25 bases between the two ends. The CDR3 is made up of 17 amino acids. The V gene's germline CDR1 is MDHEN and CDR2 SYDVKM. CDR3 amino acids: CASSSFGWDNLANEQYF. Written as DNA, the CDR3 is TGTGCCAGCAGTAGTTTTGGTTGGGACAATTTGGCGAACGAGCAGTACTTC. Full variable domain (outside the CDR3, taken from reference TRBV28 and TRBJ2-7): DVKVTQSSRYLVKRTGEKVFLECVQDMDHENMFWYRQDPGLGLRLIYFSYDVKMKEKGDIPEGYSVSREKKERFSLILESASTNQTSMYLCASSSFGWDNLANEQYFGPGTRLTVT.

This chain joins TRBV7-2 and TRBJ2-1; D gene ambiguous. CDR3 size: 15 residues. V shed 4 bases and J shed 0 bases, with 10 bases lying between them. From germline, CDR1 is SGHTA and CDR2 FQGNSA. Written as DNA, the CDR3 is TGTGCCAGCAGCTGGCCCCGAAGCTCCTACAATGAGCAGTTCTTC. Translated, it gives CASSWPRSSYNEQFF.

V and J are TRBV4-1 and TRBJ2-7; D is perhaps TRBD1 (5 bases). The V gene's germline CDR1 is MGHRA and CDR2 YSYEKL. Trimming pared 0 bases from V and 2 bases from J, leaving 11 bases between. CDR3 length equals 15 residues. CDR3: CASSQEGKQAYEQYF. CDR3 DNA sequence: TGCGCCAGCAGCCAAGAAGGGAAACAGGCCTACGAGCAGTACTTC.

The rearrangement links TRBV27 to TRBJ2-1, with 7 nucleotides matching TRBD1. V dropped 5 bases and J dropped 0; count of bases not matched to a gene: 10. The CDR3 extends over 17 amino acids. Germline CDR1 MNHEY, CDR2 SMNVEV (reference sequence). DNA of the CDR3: TGTGCCAGCAGTCCTCGACAGGGAGTCGGCTCCTACAATGAGCAGTTCTTC. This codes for CASSPRQGVGSYNEQFF.

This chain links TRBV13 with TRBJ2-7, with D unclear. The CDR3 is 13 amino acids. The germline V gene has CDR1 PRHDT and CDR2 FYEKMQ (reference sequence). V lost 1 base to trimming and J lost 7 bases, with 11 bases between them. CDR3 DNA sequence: TGTGCCAGCAGCTTAGCCCCTGGTTGGGAGCAGTACTTC. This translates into CASSLAPGWEQYF. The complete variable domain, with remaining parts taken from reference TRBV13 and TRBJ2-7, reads AAGVIQSPRHLIKEKRETATLKCYPIPRHDTVYWYQQGPGQDPQFLISFYEKMQSDKGSIPDRFSAQQFSDYHSELNMSSLELGDSALYFCASSLAPGWEQYFGPGTRLTVT.

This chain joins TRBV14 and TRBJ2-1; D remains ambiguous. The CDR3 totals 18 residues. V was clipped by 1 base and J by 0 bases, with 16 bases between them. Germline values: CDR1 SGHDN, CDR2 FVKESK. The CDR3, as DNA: TGTGCCAGCAGCCAAGGGCTGCAAAACAGACCCTCCTACAATGAGCAGTTCTTC. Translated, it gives CASSQGLQNRPSYNEQFF.

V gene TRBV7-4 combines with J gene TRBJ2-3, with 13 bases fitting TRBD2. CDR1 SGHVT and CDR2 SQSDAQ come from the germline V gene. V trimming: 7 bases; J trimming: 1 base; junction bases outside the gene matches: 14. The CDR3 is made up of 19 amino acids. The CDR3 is CASTLIWTSGRSGTDTQYF. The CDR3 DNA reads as TGTGCCAGCACCCTTATTTGGACTAGCGGGAGAAGTGGCACAGATACGCAGTATTTT. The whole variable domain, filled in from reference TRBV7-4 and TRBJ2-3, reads GAGVSQSPRYKVAKRGRDVALRCDSISGHVTLYWYRQTLGQGSEVLTYSQSDAQRDKSGRPSGRFSAERPERSVSTLKIQRTEQGDSAVYLCASTLIWTSGRSGTDTQYFGPGTRLTVL.

The CDR3 DNA follows: TGCGCCAGCAGCCAAGCCAGCGGGCCCTCCTACGAGCAGTACTTC. It translates to CASSQASGPSYEQYF. The rearrangement links TRBV4-1 to TRBJ2-7, with a tentative D call TRBD2 (6 bases). The CDR3 spans 15 residues. Germline lookup yields CDR1 MGHRA and CDR2 YSYEKL. Deletions cut 1 base from V and 0 bases from J, with 10 bases between.

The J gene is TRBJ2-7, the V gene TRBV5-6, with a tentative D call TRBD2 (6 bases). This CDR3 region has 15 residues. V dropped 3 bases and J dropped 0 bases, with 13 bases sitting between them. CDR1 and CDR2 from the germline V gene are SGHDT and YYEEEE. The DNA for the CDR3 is TGTGCCAGCAGCTGGTCGGCCGGGGGCTCCTACGAGCAGTACTTC. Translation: CASSWSAGGSYEQYF.

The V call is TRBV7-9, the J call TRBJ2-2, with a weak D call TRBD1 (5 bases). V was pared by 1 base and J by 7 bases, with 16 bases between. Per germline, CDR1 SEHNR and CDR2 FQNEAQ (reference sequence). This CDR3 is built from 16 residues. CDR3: CASSLGDGQGFGELFF. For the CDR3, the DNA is TGTGCCAGCAGCTTAGGTGACGGTCAGGGTTTCGGGGAGCTGTTTTTT.

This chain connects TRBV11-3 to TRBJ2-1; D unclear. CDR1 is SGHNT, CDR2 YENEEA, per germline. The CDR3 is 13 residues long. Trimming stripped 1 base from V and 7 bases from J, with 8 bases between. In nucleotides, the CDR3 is TGTGCCAGCAGCTTAGCATGGGGAAATGAGCAGTTCTTC. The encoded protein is CASSLAWGNEQFF. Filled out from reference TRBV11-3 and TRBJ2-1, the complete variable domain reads EAGVVQSPRYKIIEKKQPVAFWCNPISGHNTLYWYLQNLGQGPELLIRYENEEAVDDSQLPKDRFSAERLKGVDSTLKIQPAELGDSAVYLCASSLAWGNEQFFGPGTRLTVL.

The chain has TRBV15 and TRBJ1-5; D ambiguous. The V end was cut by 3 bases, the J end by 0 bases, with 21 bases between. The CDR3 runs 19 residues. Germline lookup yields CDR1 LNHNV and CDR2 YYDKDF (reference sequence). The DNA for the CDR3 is TGTGCCACCAGCAGGGCCCGGGCCATCCTAACGGATAGCAATCAGCCCCAGCATTTT. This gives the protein CATSRARAILTDSNQPQHF.

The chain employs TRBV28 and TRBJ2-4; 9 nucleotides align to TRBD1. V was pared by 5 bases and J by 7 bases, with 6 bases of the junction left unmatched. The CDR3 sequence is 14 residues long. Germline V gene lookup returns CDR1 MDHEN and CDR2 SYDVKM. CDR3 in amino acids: CASSTPQGANIQYF. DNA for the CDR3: TGTGCCAGCAGTACACCACAGGGGGCGAACATTCAGTACTTC.

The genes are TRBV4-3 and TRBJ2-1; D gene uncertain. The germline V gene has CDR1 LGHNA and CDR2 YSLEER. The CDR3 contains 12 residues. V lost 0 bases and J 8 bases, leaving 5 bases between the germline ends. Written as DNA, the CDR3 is TGCGCCAGCAGCCAAGATTGGGATGAGCAGTTCTTC. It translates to CASSQDWDEQFF.

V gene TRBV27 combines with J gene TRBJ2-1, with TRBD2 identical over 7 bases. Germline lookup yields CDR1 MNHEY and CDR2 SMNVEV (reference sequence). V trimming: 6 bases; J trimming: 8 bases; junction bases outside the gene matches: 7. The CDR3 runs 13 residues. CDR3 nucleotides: TGTGCCAGCAGCCTAGGGAGGGTGCATGAGCAGTTCTTC. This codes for CASSLGRVHEQFF.

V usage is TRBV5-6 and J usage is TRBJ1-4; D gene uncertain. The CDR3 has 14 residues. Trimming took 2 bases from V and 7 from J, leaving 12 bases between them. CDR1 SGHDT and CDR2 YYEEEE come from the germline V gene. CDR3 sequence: CASSLRLRSEKLFF. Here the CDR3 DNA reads TGTGCCAGCAGCTTAAGGCTCAGGAGTGAAAAACTGTTTTTT.

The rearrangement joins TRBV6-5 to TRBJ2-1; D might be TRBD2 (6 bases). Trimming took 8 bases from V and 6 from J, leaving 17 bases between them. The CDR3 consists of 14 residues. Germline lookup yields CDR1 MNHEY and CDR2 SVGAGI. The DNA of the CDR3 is TGTGCCAGCCGACCTCAGGGAGCGGGCAATGAGCAGTTCTTC. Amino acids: CASRPQGAGNEQFF.

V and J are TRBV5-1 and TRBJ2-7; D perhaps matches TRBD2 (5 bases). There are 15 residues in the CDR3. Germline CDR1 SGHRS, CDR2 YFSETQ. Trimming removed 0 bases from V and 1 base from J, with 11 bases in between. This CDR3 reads CASSLEAGPSYEQYF. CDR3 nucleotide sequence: TGCGCCAGCAGCTTGGAGGCGGGCCCGTCCTACGAGCAGTACTTC.

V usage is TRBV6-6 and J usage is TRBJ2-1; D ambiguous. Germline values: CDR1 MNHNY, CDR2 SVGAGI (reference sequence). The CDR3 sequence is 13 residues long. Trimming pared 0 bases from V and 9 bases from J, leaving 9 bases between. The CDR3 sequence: CASSYSVRAEQFF. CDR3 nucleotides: TGTGCCAGCAGTTACTCGGTCCGGGCTGAGCAGTTCTTC.

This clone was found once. CDR3: CASSIDGGGDTEAFF. CDR3 nucleotides: TGTGCCAGTAGTATAGATGGGGGCGGCGACACTGAAGCTTTCTTT. The chain combines TRBV19 with TRBJ1-1; D is perhaps TRBD1 (6 bases). V lost 0 bases and J 3 bases, leaving 11 bases between the germline ends. Germline-derived CDR1 and CDR2 are LNHDA and SQIVND (reference sequence). The CDR3 extends over 15 amino acids. The variable domain in full, completed from reference TRBV19 and TRBJ1-1, reads DGGITQSPKYLFRKEGQNVTLSCEQNLNHDAMYWYRQDPGQGLRLIYYSQIVNDFQKGDIAEGYSVSREKKESFPLTVTSAQKNPTAFYLCASSIDGGGDTEAFFGQGTRLTVV.

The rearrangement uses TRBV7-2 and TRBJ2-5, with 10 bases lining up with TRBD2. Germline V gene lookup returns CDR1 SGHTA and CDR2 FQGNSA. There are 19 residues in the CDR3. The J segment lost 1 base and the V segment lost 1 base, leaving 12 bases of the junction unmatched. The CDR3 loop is CASSLGFPSGSMSQETQYF. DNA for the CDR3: TGTGCCAGCAGCTTAGGGTTCCCTAGCGGGAGTATGAGCCAAGAGACCCAGTACTTC.

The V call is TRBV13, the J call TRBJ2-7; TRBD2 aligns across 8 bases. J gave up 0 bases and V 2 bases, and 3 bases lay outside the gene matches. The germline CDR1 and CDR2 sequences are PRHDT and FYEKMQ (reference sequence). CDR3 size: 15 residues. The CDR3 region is CASSLQSGSSYEQYF. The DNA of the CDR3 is TGTGCCAGCAGCTTACAGAGCGGGAGCTCCTACGAGCAGTACTTC.

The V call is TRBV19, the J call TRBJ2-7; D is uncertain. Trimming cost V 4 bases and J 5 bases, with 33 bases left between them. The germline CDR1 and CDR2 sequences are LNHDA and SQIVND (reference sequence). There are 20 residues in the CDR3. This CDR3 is CASSTEPRKRVVNPMDEQYF. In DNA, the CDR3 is TGTGCCAGTAGTACCGAACCCAGGAAACGGGTCGTCAATCCTATGGACGAGCAGTACTTC.

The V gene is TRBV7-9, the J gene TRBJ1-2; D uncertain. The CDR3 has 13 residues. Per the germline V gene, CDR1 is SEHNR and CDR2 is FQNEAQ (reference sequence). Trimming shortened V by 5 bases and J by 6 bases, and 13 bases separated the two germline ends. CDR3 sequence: CASSPAPTHGYTF. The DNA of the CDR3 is TGTGCCAGCAGCCCCGCACCGACGCATGGCTACACCTTC.

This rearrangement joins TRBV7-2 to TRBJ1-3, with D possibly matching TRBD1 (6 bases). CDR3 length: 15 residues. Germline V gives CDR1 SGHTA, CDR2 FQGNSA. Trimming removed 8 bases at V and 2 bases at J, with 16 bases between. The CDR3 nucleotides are TGTGCCAGCTCTCCCCCGGGGGCTACTGGAAACACCATATATTTT. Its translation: CASSPPGATGNTIYF.

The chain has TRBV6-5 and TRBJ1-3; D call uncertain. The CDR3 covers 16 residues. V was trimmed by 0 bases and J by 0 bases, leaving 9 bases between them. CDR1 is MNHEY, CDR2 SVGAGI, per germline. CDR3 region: CASSYSSRISGNTIYF. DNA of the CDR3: TGTGCCAGCAGTTACTCGAGCAGGATCTCTGGAAACACCATATATTTT.

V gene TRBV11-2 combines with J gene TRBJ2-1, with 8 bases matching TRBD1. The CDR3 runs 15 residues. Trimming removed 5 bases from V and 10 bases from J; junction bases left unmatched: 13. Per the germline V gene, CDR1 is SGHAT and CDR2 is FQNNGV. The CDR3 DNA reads TGTGCCAGCAGCCCCGGGGCAGGGGGCTGGAAGGAGCAGTTCTTC. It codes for CASSPGAGGWKEQFF.